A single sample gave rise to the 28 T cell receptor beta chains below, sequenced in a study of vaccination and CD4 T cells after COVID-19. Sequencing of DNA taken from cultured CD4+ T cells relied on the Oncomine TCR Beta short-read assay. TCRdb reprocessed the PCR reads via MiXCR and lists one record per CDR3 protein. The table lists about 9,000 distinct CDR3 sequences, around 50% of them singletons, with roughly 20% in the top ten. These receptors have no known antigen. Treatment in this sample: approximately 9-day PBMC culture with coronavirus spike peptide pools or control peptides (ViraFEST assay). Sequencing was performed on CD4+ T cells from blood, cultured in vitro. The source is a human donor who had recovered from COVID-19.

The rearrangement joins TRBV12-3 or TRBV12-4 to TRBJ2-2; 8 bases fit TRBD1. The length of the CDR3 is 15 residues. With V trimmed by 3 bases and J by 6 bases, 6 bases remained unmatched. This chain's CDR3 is CASSFNTGGSGELFF. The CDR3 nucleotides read TGTGCCAGCAGTTTTAATACAGGGGGGTCCGGGGAGCTGTTTTTT.

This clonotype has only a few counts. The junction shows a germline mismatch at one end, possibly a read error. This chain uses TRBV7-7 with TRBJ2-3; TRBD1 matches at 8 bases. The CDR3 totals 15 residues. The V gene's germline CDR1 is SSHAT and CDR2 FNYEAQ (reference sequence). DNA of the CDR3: TGTGCTAGCAGCCTTTATCTGGGACAGGCAGATACGCAGTATTTT. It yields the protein CASSLYLGQADTQYF.

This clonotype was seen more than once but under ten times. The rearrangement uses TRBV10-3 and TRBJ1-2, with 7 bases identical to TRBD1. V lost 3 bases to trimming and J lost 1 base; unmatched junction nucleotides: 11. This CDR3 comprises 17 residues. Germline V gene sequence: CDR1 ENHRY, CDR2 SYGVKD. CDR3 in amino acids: CAISDADRYSVNYGYTF. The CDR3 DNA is TGTGCCATCAGTGATGCGGACAGGTACTCAGTTAACTATGGCTACACCTTC.

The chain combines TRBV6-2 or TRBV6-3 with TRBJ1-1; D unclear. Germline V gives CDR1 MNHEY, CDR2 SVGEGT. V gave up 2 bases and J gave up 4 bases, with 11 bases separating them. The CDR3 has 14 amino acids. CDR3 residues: CASSYNNGFTEAFF. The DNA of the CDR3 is TGTGCCAGCAGTTACAATAACGGGTTCACTGAAGCTTTCTTT.

CDR3 loop: CASSKGGHINQPQHF. CDR3 nucleotide sequence: TGTGCCAGCAGCAAAGGGGGACACATCAATCAGCCCCAGCATTTT. The chain has TRBV6-2 or TRBV6-3 and TRBJ1-5; TRBD1 is a possible D gene (6 bases). The germline V and J ends were trimmed by 6 bases and 3 bases, with 15 bases remaining between them. Germline-derived CDR1 and CDR2 are MNHEY and SVGEGT. The CDR3 runs 15 residues.

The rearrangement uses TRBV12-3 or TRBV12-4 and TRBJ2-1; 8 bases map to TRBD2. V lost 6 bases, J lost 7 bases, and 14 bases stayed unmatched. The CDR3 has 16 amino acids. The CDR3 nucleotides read TGTGCCAGCAGGACCCCGGGAGCGGGGGTAGGGAATGAGCAGTTCTTC. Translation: CASRTPGAGVGNEQFF.

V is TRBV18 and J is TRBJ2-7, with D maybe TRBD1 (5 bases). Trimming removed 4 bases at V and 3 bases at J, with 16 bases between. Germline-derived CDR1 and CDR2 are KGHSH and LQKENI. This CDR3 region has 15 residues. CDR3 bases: TGTGCCAGCTCACGTACAGGTGGGGTGGACTACGAGCAGTACTTC. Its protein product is CASSRTGGVDYEQYF.

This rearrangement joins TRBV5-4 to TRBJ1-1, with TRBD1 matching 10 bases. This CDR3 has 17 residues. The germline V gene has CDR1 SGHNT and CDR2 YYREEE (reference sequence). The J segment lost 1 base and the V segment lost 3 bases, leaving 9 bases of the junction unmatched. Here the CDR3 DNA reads TGTGCCAGCAGCTCCCCGGGACAGGGGAGAACGAACACTGAAGCTTTCTTT. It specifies CASSSPGQGRTNTEAFF. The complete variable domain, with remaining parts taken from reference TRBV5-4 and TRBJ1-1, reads ETGVTQSPTHLIKTRGQQVTLRCSSQSGHNTVSWYQQALGQGPQFIFQYYREEENGRGNFPPRFSGLQFPNYSSELNVNALELDDSALYLCASSSPGQGRTNTEAFFGQGTRLTVV.

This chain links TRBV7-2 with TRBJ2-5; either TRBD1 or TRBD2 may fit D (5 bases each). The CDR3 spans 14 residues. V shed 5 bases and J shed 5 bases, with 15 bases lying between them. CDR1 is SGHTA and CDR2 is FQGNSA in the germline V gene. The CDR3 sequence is CASSKGPLRETQYF. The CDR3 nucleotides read TGTGCCAGCAGCAAGGGACCTCTCAGGGAGACCCAGTACTTC.

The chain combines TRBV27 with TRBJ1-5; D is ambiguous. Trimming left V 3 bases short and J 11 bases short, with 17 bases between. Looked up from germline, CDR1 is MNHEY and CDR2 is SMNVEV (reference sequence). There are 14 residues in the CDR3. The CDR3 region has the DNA TGTGCCAGCAGTTTCCGCTCGGACGGCGGGGCCCAGCATTTT. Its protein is CASSFRSDGGAQHF.

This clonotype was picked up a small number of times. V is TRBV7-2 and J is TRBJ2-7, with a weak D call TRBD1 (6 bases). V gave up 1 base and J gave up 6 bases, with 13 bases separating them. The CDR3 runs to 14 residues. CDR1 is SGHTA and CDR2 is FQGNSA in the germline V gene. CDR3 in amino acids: CASSLVRGQSEQYF. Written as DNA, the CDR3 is TGTGCCAGCAGCTTAGTCAGGGGTCAAAGCGAGCAGTACTTC.

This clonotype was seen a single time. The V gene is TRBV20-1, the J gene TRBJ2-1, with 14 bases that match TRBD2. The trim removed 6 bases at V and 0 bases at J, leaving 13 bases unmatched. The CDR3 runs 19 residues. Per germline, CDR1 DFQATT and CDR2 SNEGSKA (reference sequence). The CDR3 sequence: CSALRGTSGSGSSYNEQFF. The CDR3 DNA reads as TGCAGTGCCTTACGGGGGACTAGCGGGAGTGGGAGCTCCTACAATGAGCAGTTCTTC.

The CDR3 bases are TGCAGTGCTAGAGATTCAAGGAGTCGGGATGAGCAGTTCTTC. Its protein is CSARDSRSRDEQFF. The chain joins TRBV20-1 to TRBJ2-1; D gene uncertain. Germline assignment: CDR1 DFQATT and CDR2 SNEGSKA (reference sequence). Trimming pared 0 bases from V and 8 bases from J, leaving 14 bases between. The CDR3 length is 14 residues.

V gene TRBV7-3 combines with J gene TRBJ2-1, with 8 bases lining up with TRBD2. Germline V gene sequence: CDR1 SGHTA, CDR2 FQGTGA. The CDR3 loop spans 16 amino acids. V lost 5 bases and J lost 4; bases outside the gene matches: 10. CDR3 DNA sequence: TGTGCCAGCAGCCATTCCTCTGCGGGGGGATACAATGAGCAGTTCTTC. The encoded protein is CASSHSSAGGYNEQFF.

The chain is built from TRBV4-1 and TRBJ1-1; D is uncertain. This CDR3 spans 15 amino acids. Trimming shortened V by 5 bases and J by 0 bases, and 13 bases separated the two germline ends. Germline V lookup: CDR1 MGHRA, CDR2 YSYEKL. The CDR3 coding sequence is TGCGCCAGCAGCTACGGACTGGGCATGAACACTGAAGCTTTCTTT. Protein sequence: CASSYGLGMNTEAFF.

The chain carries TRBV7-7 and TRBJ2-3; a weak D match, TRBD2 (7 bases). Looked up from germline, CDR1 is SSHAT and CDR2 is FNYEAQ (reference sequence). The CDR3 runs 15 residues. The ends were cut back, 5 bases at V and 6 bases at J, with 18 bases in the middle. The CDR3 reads CASSLNWGGLDTQYF. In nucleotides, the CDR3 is TGTGCCAGCAGCCTAAACTGGGGGGGCCTGGATACGCAGTATTTT.

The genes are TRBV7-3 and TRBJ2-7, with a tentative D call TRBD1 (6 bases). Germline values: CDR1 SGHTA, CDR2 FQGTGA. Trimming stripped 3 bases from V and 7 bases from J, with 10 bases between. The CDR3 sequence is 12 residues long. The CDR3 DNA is TGTGCCAGCAGCTTTTCTGGGACAGAGCAGTACTTC. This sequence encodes CASSFSGTEQYF.

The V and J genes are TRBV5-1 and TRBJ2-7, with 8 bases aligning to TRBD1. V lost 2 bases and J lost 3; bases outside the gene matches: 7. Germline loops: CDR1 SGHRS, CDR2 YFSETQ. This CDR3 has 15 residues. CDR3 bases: TGCGCCAGCAGCTTTGCTGGACAGGGTAACTACGAGCAGTACTTC. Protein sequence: CASSFAGQGNYEQYF.

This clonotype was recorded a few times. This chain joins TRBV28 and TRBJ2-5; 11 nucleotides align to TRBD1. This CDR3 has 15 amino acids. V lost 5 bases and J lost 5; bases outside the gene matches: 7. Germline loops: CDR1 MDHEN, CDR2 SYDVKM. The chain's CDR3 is CASSATDRGRETQYF. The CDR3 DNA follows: TGTGCCAGCAGTGCTACGGACAGGGGGCGGGAGACCCAGTACTTC.

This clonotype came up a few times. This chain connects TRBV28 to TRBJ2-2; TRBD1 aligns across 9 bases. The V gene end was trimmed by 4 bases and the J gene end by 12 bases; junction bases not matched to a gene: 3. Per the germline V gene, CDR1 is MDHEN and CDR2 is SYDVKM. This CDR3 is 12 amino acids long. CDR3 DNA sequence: TGTGCCAGCAGTTGGGACAGGGCGAAGCTGTTTTTT. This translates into CASSWDRAKLFF. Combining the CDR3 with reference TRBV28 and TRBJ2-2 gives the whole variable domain DVKVTQSSRYLVKRTGEKVFLECVQDMDHENMFWYRQDPGLGLRLIYFSYDVKMKEKGDIPEGYSVSREKKERFSLILESASTNQTSMYLCASSWDRAKLFFGEGSRLTVL.

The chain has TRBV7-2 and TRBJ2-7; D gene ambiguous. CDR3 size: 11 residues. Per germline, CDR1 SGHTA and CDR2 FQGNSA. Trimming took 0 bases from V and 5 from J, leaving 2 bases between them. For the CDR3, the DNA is TGTGCCAGCAGCTTAGCGGACGAGCAGTACTTC. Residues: CASSLADEQYF.

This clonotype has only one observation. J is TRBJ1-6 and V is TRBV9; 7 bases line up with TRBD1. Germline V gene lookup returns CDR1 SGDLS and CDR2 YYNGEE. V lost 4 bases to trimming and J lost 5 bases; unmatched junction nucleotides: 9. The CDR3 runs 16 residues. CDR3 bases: TGTGCCAGCAGCCCCCGACAGGGAGGTCATAATTCACCCCTCCACTTT. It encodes CASSPRQGGHNSPLHF.

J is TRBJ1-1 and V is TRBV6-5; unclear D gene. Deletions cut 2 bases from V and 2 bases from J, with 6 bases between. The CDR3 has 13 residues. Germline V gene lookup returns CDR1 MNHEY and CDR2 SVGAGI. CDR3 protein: CASSYIRNTEAFF. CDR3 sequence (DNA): TGTGCCAGCAGTTACATCCGAAACACTGAAGCTTTCTTT.

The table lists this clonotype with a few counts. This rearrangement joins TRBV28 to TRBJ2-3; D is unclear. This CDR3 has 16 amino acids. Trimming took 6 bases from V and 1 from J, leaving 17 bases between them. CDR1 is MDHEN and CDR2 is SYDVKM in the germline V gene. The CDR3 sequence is CASSPSQALGTDTQYF. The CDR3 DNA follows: TGTGCCAGCAGCCCCTCGCAGGCTCTGGGCACAGATACGCAGTATTTT.

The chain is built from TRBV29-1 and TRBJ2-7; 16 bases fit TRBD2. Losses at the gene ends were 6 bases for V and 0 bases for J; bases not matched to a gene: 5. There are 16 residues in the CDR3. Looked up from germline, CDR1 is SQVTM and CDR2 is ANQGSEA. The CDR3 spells CSVAGLAGGISYEQYF. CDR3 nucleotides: TGCAGCGTCGCGGGACTAGCGGGGGGGATCTCCTACGAGCAGTACTTC.

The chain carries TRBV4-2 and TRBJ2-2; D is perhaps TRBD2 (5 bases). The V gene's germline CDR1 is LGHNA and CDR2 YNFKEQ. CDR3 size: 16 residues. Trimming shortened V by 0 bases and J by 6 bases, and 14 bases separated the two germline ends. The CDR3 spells CASSQDRSRGSGELFF. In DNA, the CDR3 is TGTGCCAGCAGCCAAGATCGCTCCCGAGGGTCCGGGGAGCTGTTTTTT.

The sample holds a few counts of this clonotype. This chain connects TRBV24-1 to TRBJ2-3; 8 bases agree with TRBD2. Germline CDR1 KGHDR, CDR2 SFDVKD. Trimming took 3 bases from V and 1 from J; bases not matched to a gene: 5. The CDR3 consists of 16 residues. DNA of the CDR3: TGTGCCACCAGTGATAGAGCGGGAGCGGGCACAGATACGCAGTATTTT. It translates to CATSDRAGAGTDTQYF.

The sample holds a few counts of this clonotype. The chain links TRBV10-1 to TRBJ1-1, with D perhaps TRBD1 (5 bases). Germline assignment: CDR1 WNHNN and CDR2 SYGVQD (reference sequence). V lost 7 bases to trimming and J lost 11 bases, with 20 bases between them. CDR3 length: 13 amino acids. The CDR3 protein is CASKSRDGLEAFF. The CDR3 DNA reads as TGCGCCAGCAAGTCCCGGGACGGATTGGAGGCTTTCTTT.